Listed below are T cell receptor beta chains from one sample, sequenced in a study of shared clonotypes between healthy human individuals. Profiling relied on immunoSEQ multiplex PCR, and the TCRdb table lists in-frame clones only, not all of them. The sample shows over 850,000 clones, 75% to 80% of them seen only once. Sequenced sample: memory CD4+ T cells from PBMCs. These receptor sequences come from a man between 18 and 35 years old in good health. Some clones in this sample may be carry-over from other donors' samples. Each CDR3 is given with its conserved first and last residue. The order of the fields is V gene, clone size, D gene, J gene, CDR3 protein, CDR3 DNA. D genes are given only for firm matches. Clone size is not always given. Where it is, it says once, few, many or a class for expanded clones.

V gene: TRBV28; clone size: .; D gene: .; J gene: TRBJ1-5; CDR3 protein: CASSAGWGQGFNQPQHF; CDR3 DNA: TGTGCCAGCAGTGCGGGGTGGGGGCAGGGATTTAATCAGCCCCAGCATTTT
V gene: TRBV30; clone size: once; D gene: TRBD1; J gene: TRBJ1-1; CDR3 protein: CACPGQFTEAFF; CDR3 DNA: TGTGCCTGCCCGGGACAGTTCACTGAAGCTTTCTTT
V gene: TRBV30; clone size: .; D gene: .; J gene: TRBJ2-5; CDR3 protein: CAWSVGGETQYF; CDR3 DNA: TGTGCCTGGAGTGTAGGGGGGGAGACCCAGTACTTC
V gene: TRBV11-2; clone size: .; D gene: .; J gene: TRBJ2-2; CDR3 protein: CASSPRRDLFSTGELFF; CDR3 DNA: TGTGCCAGCAGTCCGCGAAGGGACCTTTTTAGCACCGGGGAGCTGTTTTTT
V gene: TRBV5-1; clone size: .; D gene: TRBD1; J gene: TRBJ2-7; CDR3 protein: CASSPRGTGRLEQYF; CDR3 DNA: TGCGCCAGCAGCCCACGCGGGACAGGGCGTCTCGAGCAGTACTTC
V gene: TRBV5-5; clone size: .; D gene: TRBD2; J gene: TRBJ2-7; CDR3 protein: CASSVNSGRNEQYF; CDR3 DNA: TGTGCCAGCAGCGTTAATAGCGGGAGAAACGAGCAGTACTTC
V gene: TRBV6-5; clone size: .; D gene: .; J gene: TRBJ2-4; CDR3 protein: CASSYEGFLPKNIQYF; CDR3 DNA: TGTGCCAGCAGTTACGAGGGTTTTTTGCCCAAAAACATTCAGTACTTC
V gene: TRBV18; clone size: .; D gene: .; J gene: TRBJ2-7; CDR3 protein: CASSPRLTEGVGTYEQYF; CDR3 DNA: TGTGCCAGCTCACCACGGTTAACCGAGGGGGTTGGCACCTACGAGCAGTACTTC
V gene: TRBV28; clone size: .; D gene: .; J gene: TRBJ2-3; CDR3 protein: CASSLFGQGGTDTQYF; CDR3 DNA: TGTGCCAGCAGTTTATTCGGGCAGGGAGGTACAGATACGCAGTATTTT
V gene: TRBV4-1; clone size: .; D gene: .; J gene: TRBJ1-4; CDR3 protein: CASKGEALEKLFF; CDR3 DNA: TGCGCCAGCAAGGGAGAAGCACTGGAAAAACTGTTTTTT
V gene: TRBV7-8; clone size: few; D gene: TRBD1; J gene: TRBJ2-7; CDR3 protein: CASSRTGFSYEQYF; CDR3 DNA: TGTGCCAGCAGCAGGACAGGATTCTCCTACGAGCAGTACTTC
V gene: TRBV28; clone size: .; D gene: .; J gene: TRBJ2-5; CDR3 protein: CASSLGSGRGETQYF; CDR3 DNA: TGTGCCAGCAGTTTAGGGTCAGGGAGAGGCGAGACCCAGTACTTC
V gene: TRBV15; clone size: .; D gene: .; J gene: TRBJ1-4; CDR3 protein: CATSRVTTLGEKLFF; CDR3 DNA: TGTGCCACCAGCAGAGTCACGACCCTGGGAGAAAAACTGTTTTTT
V gene: TRBV7-9; clone size: .; D gene: .; J gene: TRBJ2-2; CDR3 protein: CASTSRGQGSANTGELFF; CDR3 DNA: TGTGCCAGCACTTCTAGGGGCCAGGGTTCGGCGAACACCGGGGAGCTGTTTTTT
V gene: TRBV28; clone size: .; D gene: TRBD1; J gene: TRBJ2-1; CDR3 protein: CASSIGTGRHEQFF; CDR3 DNA: TGTGCCAGCAGTATCGGGACAGGGCGGCATGAGCAGTTCTTC
V gene: TRBV9; clone size: .; D gene: .; J gene: TRBJ2-5; CDR3 protein: CASSFGPGPKGETQYF; CDR3 DNA: TGTGCCAGCAGCTTCGGTCCGGGCCCGAAAGGAGAGACCCAGTACTTC
V gene: TRBV18; clone size: .; D gene: .; J gene: TRBJ2-7; CDR3 protein: CASSPSRYEQYF; CDR3 DNA: TGTGCCAGCTCACCTTCAAGATACGAGCAGTACTTC
V gene: TRBV6-6; clone size: .; D gene: .; J gene: TRBJ1-2; CDR3 protein: CASSYPLMGEGYTF; CDR3 DNA: TGTGCCAGCAGTTACCCCCTGATGGGGGAAGGCTACACCTTC
V gene: TRBV28; clone size: .; D gene: .; J gene: TRBJ2-7; CDR3 protein: CATTPLGGTGLNEQYF; CDR3 DNA: TGTGCCACTACACCCCTCGGCGGGACCGGTTTGAATGAGCAGTACTTC
V gene: TRBV6-1; clone size: few; D gene: TRBD2; J gene: TRBJ2-7; CDR3 protein: CASSVLRTSGSYEQYF; CDR3 DNA: TGTGCCAGCAGTGTGCTCCGGACTAGCGGCTCCTACGAGCAGTACTTC
V gene: TRBV29-1; clone size: .; D gene: .; J gene: TRBJ2-2; CDR3 protein: CSVGGQRNTGELFF; CDR3 DNA: TGCAGCGTTGGAGGGCAGAGGAACACCGGGGAGCTGTTTTTT
V gene: TRBV19; clone size: few; D gene: TRBD1; J gene: TRBJ2-7; CDR3 protein: CASSSGTGTYEQYF; CDR3 DNA: TGTGCCAGTAGTTCCGGGACAGGGACCTACGAGCAGTACTTC
V gene: TRBV6-1; clone size: .; D gene: .; J gene: TRBJ1-2; CDR3 protein: CALGQSYGYTF; CDR3 DNA: TGTGCCCTTGGGCAGTCCTATGGCTACACCTTC
V gene: TRBV6-5; clone size: .; D gene: TRBD1; J gene: TRBJ1-2; CDR3 protein: CASSYRTGVLYGYTF; CDR3 DNA: TGTGCCAGCAGTTACCGGACAGGGGTTTTGTATGGCTACACCTTC
V gene: TRBV10-2; clone size: .; D gene: .; J gene: TRBJ1-1; CDR3 protein: CASSEGSGTEAFF; CDR3 DNA: TGCGCCAGCAGTGAGGGGAGTGGCACTGAAGCTTTCTTT
V gene: TRBV7-3; clone size: few; D gene: .; J gene: TRBJ2-1; CDR3 protein: CASSSEGDEQFF; CDR3 DNA: TGTGCCAGCAGCTCCGAGGGGGATGAGCAGTTCTTC
V gene: TRBV28; clone size: few; D gene: .; J gene: TRBJ2-2; CDR3 protein: CASSFGRNTGELFF; CDR3 DNA: TGTGCCAGCAGCTTCGGACGGAACACCGGGGAGCTGTTTTTT
V gene: TRBV6-6; clone size: .; D gene: .; J gene: TRBJ2-3; CDR3 protein: CASSSGTTDTQYF; CDR3 DNA: TGTGCCAGCAGTTCTGGGACCACAGATACGCAGTATTTT
V gene: TRBV28; clone size: .; D gene: TRBD1; J gene: TRBJ2-2; CDR3 protein: CASSSRTGGSLEHSGELFF; CDR3 DNA: TGTGCCAGCAGTTCACGGACAGGGGGTTCGCTTGAACACTCCGGGGAGCTGTTTTTT
V gene: TRBV5-5; clone size: .; D gene: .; J gene: TRBJ1-2; CDR3 protein: CASSVARGANGYTF; CDR3 DNA: TGTGCCAGCAGCGTGGCCCGGGGGGCGAATGGCTACACCTTC
V gene: TRBV30; clone size: once; D gene: .; J gene: TRBJ1-4; CDR3 protein: CACRRGPEKPFF; CDR3 DNA: TGTGCCTGCCGACGAGGGCCTGAAAAACCGTTTTTT
V gene: TRBV9; clone size: few; D gene: TRBD2; J gene: TRBJ2-5; CDR3 protein: CASSVGTSGQETQYF; CDR3 DNA: TGTGCCAGCAGCGTGGGGACTAGCGGCCAAGAGACCCAGTACTTC
V gene: TRBV27; clone size: .; D gene: .; J gene: TRBJ2-6; CDR3 protein: CASSPWTPTPSGANVLTF; CDR3 DNA: TGTGCCAGCAGTCCGTGGACTCCCACCCCCTCTGGGGCCAACGTCCTGACTTTC
V gene: TRBV5-8; clone size: .; D gene: .; J gene: TRBJ1-1; CDR3 protein: CASSFDREAFF; CDR3 DNA: TGTGCCAGCAGTTTCGACAGAGAAGCTTTCTTT
V gene: TRBV29-1; clone size: .; D gene: .; J gene: TRBJ2-7; CDR3 protein: CSVMGGSYEQYF; CDR3 DNA: TGCAGCGTCATGGGGGGAAGCTACGAGCAGTACTTC
V gene: TRBV18; clone size: once; D gene: TRBD2; J gene: TRBJ2-2; CDR3 protein: CASSSGLAGVNTGELFF; CDR3 DNA: TGTGCCAGCTCGTCGGGACTAGCGGGAGTTAACACCGGGGAGCTGTTTTTT
V gene: TRBV5-1; clone size: .; D gene: .; J gene: TRBJ1-1; CDR3 protein: CASSADSLKTEAFF; CDR3 DNA: TGCGCCAGCAGCGCGGACAGTTTGAAAACTGAAGCTTTCTTT
V gene: TRBV29-1; clone size: .; D gene: .; J gene: TRBJ1-3; CDR3 protein: CSVGMGPRSIYF; CDR3 DNA: TGCAGCGTTGGAATGGGACCCCGGTCCATATATTTT
V gene: TRBV5-1; clone size: once; D gene: .; J gene: TRBJ2-2; CDR3 protein: CASSLELRASNTGELFF; CDR3 DNA: TGCGCCAGCAGCTTGGAACTGCGGGCCTCGAACACCGGGGAGCTGTTTTTT
V gene: TRBV27; clone size: .; D gene: TRBD1; J gene: TRBJ2-7; CDR3 protein: CASSRTGTAYEQYF; CDR3 DNA: TGTGCCAGCAGTCGGACCGGGACAGCTTACGAGCAGTACTTC
V gene: TRBV28; clone size: .; D gene: TRBD1; J gene: TRBJ1-2; CDR3 protein: CASSRQGVGYTF; CDR3 DNA: TGTGCCAGCAGCCGACAGGGGGTCGGCTACACCTTC
V gene: TRBV28; clone size: many; D gene: .; J gene: TRBJ1-5; CDR3 protein: CASSFVSHQPQHF; CDR3 DNA: TGTGCCAGCAGTTTCGTCTCTCATCAGCCCCAGCATTTT
V gene: TRBV19; clone size: .; D gene: TRBD1; J gene: TRBJ2-3; CDR3 protein: CASTQGVRTDTQYF; CDR3 DNA: TGTGCCAGCACACAGGGGGTTCGCACAGATACGCAGTATTTT
V gene: TRBV19; clone size: .; D gene: TRBD2; J gene: TRBJ2-2; CDR3 protein: CASSSPGLAGVGHTGELFF; CDR3 DNA: TGTGCCAGTAGTTCGCCCGGACTAGCGGGAGTTGGTCACACCGGGGAGCTGTTTTTT
V gene: TRBV7-3; clone size: .; D gene: TRBD2; J gene: TRBJ2-1; CDR3 protein: CASSERESLAVNEQFF; CDR3 DNA: TGTGCCAGCAGTGAGCGGGAGTCCCTTGCGGTCAATGAGCAGTTCTTC
V gene: TRBV18; clone size: .; D gene: .; J gene: TRBJ2-1; CDR3 protein: CASSAYTIARSYNEQFF; CDR3 DNA: TGTGCCAGCTCAGCCTATACGATTGCGAGGTCCTACAATGAGCAGTTCTTC
V gene: TRBV9; clone size: .; D gene: TRBD2; J gene: TRBJ2-1; CDR3 protein: CASSVGGLAVDEQFF; CDR3 DNA: TGTGCCAGCAGCGTAGGGGGACTAGCGGTCGATGAGCAGTTCTTC
V gene: TRBV18; clone size: .; D gene: .; J gene: TRBJ1-1; CDR3 protein: CASSPPGGTSNTEAFF; CDR3 DNA: TGTGCCAGCTCACCACCTGGGGGTACTTCGAACACTGAAGCTTTCTTT
V gene: TRBV28; clone size: few; D gene: .; J gene: TRBJ1-1; CDR3 protein: CASSPTLPTEAFF; CDR3 DNA: TGTGCCAGCAGTCCGACATTACCCACTGAAGCTTTCTTT
V gene: TRBV28; clone size: .; D gene: .; J gene: TRBJ2-2; CDR3 protein: CASLRDRNTGELFF; CDR3 DNA: TGTGCCAGCCTCAGAGACCGGAACACCGGGGAGCTGTTTTTT
V gene: TRBV27; clone size: .; D gene: .; J gene: TRBJ2-1; CDR3 protein: CASSLSRTNNEQFF; CDR3 DNA: TGTGCCAGCAGTTTGTCAAGAACCAACAATGAGCAGTTCTTC
V gene: TRBV5-3; clone size: .; D gene: TRBD1; J gene: TRBJ2-7; CDR3 protein: CASSPGGGEQYF; CDR3 DNA: TGTGCCAGCAGCCCAGGGGGCGGCGAGCAGTACTTC